This T cell receptor beta chain was retrieved from a study of cytomegalovirus exposure and HLA in healthy donors. The PCR was carried out with 60 Vbeta primers and 13 Jbeta primers. Sequencing used immunoSEQ multiplex PCR; TCRdb keeps in-frame clones, though not all of them. The sample lists more than 150,000 clones, approximately 85% occurring once. This CDR3 is built from 14 residues. The V gene end was trimmed by 4 bases and the J gene end by 8 bases; junction bases not matched to a gene: 10. Germline assignment: CDR1 SGHRS and CDR2 YFSETQ. The sequenced material came from PBMCs. This TCR was recovered from a man between 18 and 35 years old in good health and CMV-seropositive. The J gene is TRBJ1-2, the V gene TRBV5-1; 8 positions agree with TRBD1. In nucleotides, the CDR3 is TGCGCCAGCAGCCCACCAACCGGGACAGGCGGCTACACCTTC. It translates to CASSPPTGTGGYTF.